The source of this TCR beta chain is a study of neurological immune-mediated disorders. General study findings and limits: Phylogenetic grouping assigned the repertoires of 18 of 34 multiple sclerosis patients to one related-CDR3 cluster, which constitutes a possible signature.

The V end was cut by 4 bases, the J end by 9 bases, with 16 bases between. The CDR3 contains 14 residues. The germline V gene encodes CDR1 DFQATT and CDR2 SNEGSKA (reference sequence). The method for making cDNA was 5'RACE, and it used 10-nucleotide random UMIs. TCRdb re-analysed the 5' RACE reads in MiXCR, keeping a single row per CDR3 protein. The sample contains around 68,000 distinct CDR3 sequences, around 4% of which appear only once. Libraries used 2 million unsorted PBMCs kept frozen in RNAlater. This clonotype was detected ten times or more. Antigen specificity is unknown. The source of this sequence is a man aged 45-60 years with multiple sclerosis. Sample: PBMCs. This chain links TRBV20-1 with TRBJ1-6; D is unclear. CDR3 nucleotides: TGCAGTGCTACAAGAGGGCAGATGGGTTCACCCCTCCACTTT. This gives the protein CSATRGQMGSPLHF.